This TCR beta chain comes out of a study of prognosis after radiotherapy for stage I lung cancer. Study-wide background: Stereotactic body radiotherapy was given without concurrent therapy, and no patient received both at once.

The sample holds many counts of this clonotype. The target antigen is unknown. J was trimmed by 15 bases and V by 2 bases; bases with no gene match: 9. Per the germline V gene, CDR1 is SGHVS and CDR2 is FQNEAQ. The CDR3 is 13 amino acids. Template was genomic DNA; TCR beta CDR3 amplified in two multiplex PCR rounds. Gene-specific primers for each TRBV and TRBJ gene drove first-round PCR. The second PCR round used universal primers. MiXCR was run by TCRdb on the multiplex PCR reads, yielding one entry per CDR3 protein. This table holds 15,000 or so distinct CDR3 sequences, 29% found once. Points from the study as a whole: Diminished Shannon entropy following stereotactic body radiation therapy characterized patients who developed distant metastases.

The sequence was collected from a donor at least 50 years old with non-small cell lung cancer. This sequence joins TRBV7-8 and TRBJ2-2; 7 bases are shared with TRBD1. Sequencing was performed on PBMCs, taken before or after stereotactic body radiation therapy (not recorded which). The CDR3 DNA sequence: TGTGCCAGCAGCTTATCCCGGGACAGTGGTGTGTTTTTT. Its protein is CASSLSRDSGVFF.